The T cell receptor beta chain under discussion was sequenced for a study of beta chain features in type 1 diabetes. Of the isolated RNA, all was reverse transcribed, and so the sequenced material was expressed TCRB transcripts. Measured with immunoSEQ multiplex PCR; TCRdb has only the in-frame clones, and not every one. The table shows roughly 450,000 clones, with roughly an eighth occurring only once. CDR1 is MNHEY and CDR2 is SMNVEV in the germline V gene (reference sequence). This CDR3 contains 15 residues. V lost 5 bases and J 0 bases, leaving 14 bases between the germline ends. The rearrangement uses TRBV27 and TRBJ2-7, with D tentatively TRBD2 (6 bases). The specimen was naive CD4+ T cells from blood. This clonotype was obtained from a woman under 30 in good health. CDR3 nucleotides: TGTGCCAGCAGTACCACTAGCCGGAGCTCCTACGAGCAGTACTTC. Protein product: CASSTTSRSSYEQYF.